Listed here are 25 T cell receptor beta chains from one sample, sequenced in a study of T cell changes during pregnancy in multiple sclerosis (dated by TCRdb to between 2018 and 2021). The library relied on the immunoSEQ multiplex PCR assay. Held by TCRdb, this immuneACCESS table contains in-frame sequences only and omits some clones. Under half of the omission traces to an unresolved V gene where checked; the cause of the rest is unknown. Counted in this sample were some 80,000 clones; around 90% of them appeared once. Together, the top ten hold about 0.9% of the sample. The specimen comprised peripheral blood, sampled in the first trimester of pregnancy. These receptors originate from a female donor in good health, enrolled as a control in a pregnancy study.

Regarding this clone: One junction end does not reproduce the germline sequence, and a read error may be involved. The V gene is TRBV7-7, the J gene TRBJ1-1; D gene unclear. The CDR3 is 13 residues long. Germline V gene data show CDR1 as SSHAT and CDR2 as FNYEAQ (reference sequence). In DNA form, the CDR3 reads TGTGCTAGCAGCCGGACCGGGGACACTGAAGCTTTCTTT. Translation gives CASSRTGDTEAFF.

The chain combines TRBV5-5 with TRBJ1-2; TRBD1 might be the D (5 bases). The length of the CDR3 is 14 residues. Trimming pared 3 bases from V and 8 bases from J, leaving 17 bases between. The germline gives CDR1 SGHKS, CDR2 YYEKEE (reference sequence). CDR3 sequence reads: CASSSARAKVGYTF. The CDR3 region has the DNA TGTGCCAGCAGCTCGGCCAGGGCGAAGGTCGGCTACACCTTC.

CDR3 region: CASSEGGARTDTQYF. CDR3 bases: TGTGCCAGCTCAGAAGGCGGGGCCAGGACAGATACGCAGTATTTT. The chain recombines TRBV18 with TRBJ2-3; the D gene is possibly TRBD2 (6 bases). The V end lost 5 bases, the J end lost 3 bases, and 15 bases lay between the germline ends. The germline CDR1 and CDR2 sequences are KGHSH and LQKENI. CDR3 length: 15 residues.

The J gene is TRBJ1-2, the V gene TRBV25-1, with no clear D. This CDR3 has 11 residues. Germline loops: CDR1 MGHDK, CDR2 SYGVNS. V was cut by 6 bases and J by 8 bases, with 10 bases left in between. The CDR3 loop is CASSNPGGYTF. The CDR3 region has the DNA TGTGCCAGCAGCAACCCCGGGGGCTACACCTTC.

The rearrangement uses TRBV4-1 and TRBJ1-1, with D maybe TRBD1 (6 bases). The CDR3 spans 14 residues. In germline, CDR1 is MGHRA, CDR2 YSYEKL. Trimming cost V 2 bases and J 8 bases, with 15 bases left between them. The CDR3 here is CASSQFTGFSEAFF. For the CDR3, the DNA is TGCGCCAGCAGCCAATTTACAGGGTTCTCCGAAGCTTTCTTT.

The chain has TRBV7-8 and TRBJ2-3, with TRBD2 as a possible D gene (6 bases). V gave up 5 bases and J gave up 7 bases, with 19 bases separating them. The CDR3 loop spans 15 amino acids. The germline gives CDR1 SGHVS, CDR2 FQNEAQ. The DNA of the CDR3 is TGTGCCAGCAGCGCGCCGGGACTGACCTTTAATACGCAGTATTTT. Protein sequence: CASSAPGLTFNTQYF.

The chain has TRBV28 and TRBJ2-7; 8 bases align to TRBD2. The CDR3 totals 15 residues. Per the germline V gene, CDR1 is MDHEN and CDR2 is SYDVKM. V lost 8 bases and J lost 5; bases outside the gene matches: 14. The CDR3 protein is CASSPPRLAFNEQYF. The DNA of the CDR3 is TGTGCCAGCTCCCCCCCCCGACTAGCGTTCAACGAGCAGTACTTC.

This chain uses TRBV7-2 with TRBJ2-5; the D gene is possibly TRBD2 (6 bases). From germline, CDR1 is SGHTA and CDR2 FQGNSA. V was trimmed by 1 base and J by 13 bases, leaving 16 bases between them. The CDR3 has 13 amino acids. The DNA for the CDR3 is TGTGCCAGCAGCTTAGGGGGCCATGGTAGCGGGTACTTC. Translating it yields CASSLGGHGSGYF.

The CDR3 coding sequence is TGTGCCAGCAGTTCCCACGGGGCTGGAAACACCATATATTTT. It translates to CASSSHGAGNTIYF. The chain couples TRBV27 to TRBJ1-3; D unresolved. V lost 4 bases to trimming and J lost 2 bases, with 9 bases between them. Germline loops: CDR1 MNHEY, CDR2 SMNVEV (reference sequence). The CDR3 consists of 14 residues.

A note on this clone: Other DNA sequences in this specimen translate into the identical CDR3. J is TRBJ2-5 and V is TRBV5-1; 11 nucleotides align to TRBD1. The CDR3 runs to 15 residues. With 4 bases clipped from V and 2 bases from J, the junction kept 4 bases outside the gene matches. CDR1 SGHRS and CDR2 YFSETQ come from the germline V gene. CDR3 coding DNA: TGCGCCAGCAGCCTGGGGACAGGGGGTCAAGAGACCCAGTACTTC. Translating gives CASSLGTGGQETQYF. The variable domain in full, with the rest retrieved from reference TRBV5-1 and TRBJ2-5, is KAGVTQTPRYLIKTRGQQVTLSCSPISGHRSVSWYQQTPGQGLQFLFEYFSETQRNKGNFPGRFSGRQFSNSRSEMNVSTLELGDSALYLCASSLGTGGQETQYFGPGTRLLVL.

The chain employs TRBV27 and TRBJ1-1; 7 positions match TRBD1. The CDR3 contains 14 residues. Germline values: CDR1 MNHEY, CDR2 SMNVEV (reference sequence). V was pared by 8 bases and J by 10 bases, with 16 bases of the junction left unmatched. CDR3 amino acids: CASRMGRIKGAAFF. The CDR3 DNA reads TGTGCCAGCCGAATGGGGAGAATCAAGGGGGCAGCTTTCTTT.

The J gene is TRBJ2-6, the V gene TRBV6-6; D is possibly TRBD1 (5 bases). This CDR3 is built from 15 residues. With 6 bases removed from V and 0 bases from J, the gap between germline ends came to 9 bases. Germline V CDR1 and CDR2: MNHNY, SVGAGI (reference sequence). The CDR3: CASSPRDSGANVLTF. The CDR3 DNA reads as TGTGCCAGCAGCCCCAGGGACTCTGGGGCCAACGTCCTGACTTTC.

The chain uses TRBV15 and TRBJ2-7, with D perhaps matching TRBD2 (5 bases). Between the trimmed V and J ends, which lost 0 bases and 2 bases, there was a span of 8 bases. The CDR3 length is 14 residues. The V gene's germline CDR1 is LNHNV and CDR2 YYDKDF (reference sequence). CDR3 sequence: CATSRDSGAYEQYF. The CDR3, as DNA: TGTGCCACCAGCAGAGATTCCGGGGCCTACGAGCAGTACTTC. The variable domain in full, with the rest retrieved from reference TRBV15 and TRBJ2-7, is DAMVIQNPRYQVTQFGKPVTLSCSQTLNHNVMYWYQQKSSQAPKLLFHYYDKDFNNEADTPDNFQSRRPNTSFCFLDIRSPGLGDTAMYLCATSRDSGAYEQYFGPGTRLTVT.

This clone was seen more than once but under ten times. The chain couples TRBV6-1 to TRBJ2-3, with 7 positions matching TRBD1. The length of the CDR3 is 15 residues. Per germline, CDR1 MNHNS and CDR2 SASEGT. With V trimmed by 1 base and J by 2 bases, 3 bases remained unmatched. CDR3 DNA: TGTGCCAGCAGTGAAGGACAGGGACACACAGATACGCAGTATTTT. As protein: CASSEGQGHTDTQYF.

The J gene is TRBJ2-7, the V gene TRBV14, with D tentatively TRBD2 (5 bases). V lost 9 bases and J 0 bases, leaving 18 bases between the germline ends. The CDR3 sequence is 15 residues long. CDR1 is SGHDN, CDR2 FVKESK, per germline. CDR3 coding DNA: TGTGCCAGGTCCGCCGACTATCTGCCCTCCTACGAGCAGTACTTC. It is translated as CARSADYLPSYEQYF.

The count of this clone is one. The CDR3 DNA reads TGTGCCAGTAGTATCGCTCCCGACAGGGCTGCTGGAAACACCATATATTTT. Translating gives CASSIAPDRAAGNTIYF. The chain recombines TRBV19 with TRBJ1-3, with 7 bases that match TRBD1. CDR1 LNHDA and CDR2 SQIVND come from the germline V gene (reference sequence). The V and J ends lost 3 bases and 2 bases, in that order; junction bases with no gene match: 10. The CDR3 is made up of 17 amino acids.

The genes are TRBV27 and TRBJ2-7, with 8 bases identical to TRBD2. Trimming removed 7 bases from V and 4 bases from J; junction bases left unmatched: 6. The CDR3 loop spans 13 amino acids. Per germline, CDR1 MNHEY and CDR2 SMNVEV (reference sequence). CDR3 region: CASMRVAGYEQYF. The CDR3 DNA reads TGTGCCAGCATGAGAGTAGCGGGGTACGAGCAGTACTTC.

The rearrangement links TRBV7-9 to TRBJ2-7; D ambiguous. CDR3 length: 13 amino acids. Looked up from germline, CDR1 is SEHNR and CDR2 is FQNEAQ (reference sequence). The V and J ends lost 1 base and 5 bases respectively, with 9 bases between them. The CDR3 nucleotides read TGTGCCAGCAGCTTAGATGGTAGCAACGAGCAGTACTTC. This sequence encodes CASSLDGSNEQYF.

The chain is built from TRBV7-9 and TRBJ1-2; TRBD1 matches 9 bases. The CDR3 consists of 13 residues. V was pared by 7 bases and J by 5 bases, with 5 bases of the junction left unmatched. CDR1 and CDR2 from the germline V gene are SEHNR and FQNEAQ (reference sequence). This CDR3 is CASTGQGMYGYTF. The CDR3 region has the DNA TGTGCCAGCACCGGACAGGGGATGTATGGCTACACCTTC.

The chain joins TRBV4-3 to TRBJ1-2, with D uncertain. Germline CDR1 reads LGHNA; CDR2 reads YSLEER. V was clipped by 0 bases and J by 5 bases, with 10 bases between them. This CDR3 region has 14 residues. CDR3 residues: CASSQDRGGYGYTF. The CDR3 coding sequence is TGCGCCAGCAGCCAAGATCGGGGAGGTTATGGCTACACCTTC.

The chain combines TRBV7-2 with TRBJ1-1; D is unclear. CDR3 length equals 13 residues. V dropped 7 bases and J dropped 1 base, with 10 bases sitting between them. Germline values: CDR1 SGHTA, CDR2 FQGNSA. The CDR3 protein is CASTLTPNTEAFF. Here the CDR3 DNA reads TGTGCCAGCACCCTCACTCCGAACACTGAAGCTTTCTTT.

The chain couples TRBV7-9 to TRBJ1-3, with D maybe TRBD1 (5 bases). The CDR3 extends over 15 amino acids. Germline V gene data show CDR1 as SEHNR and CDR2 as FQNEAQ (reference sequence). Trimming pared 5 bases from V and 7 bases from J, leaving 18 bases between. Here the CDR3 reads CASSPSRGPGNTIYF. As DNA, the CDR3 is TGTGCCAGCAGCCCCTCAAGGGGCCCAGGGAACACCATATATTTT.

The V call is TRBV28, the J call TRBJ1-1, with D perhaps matching TRBD1 (5 bases). In germline, CDR1 is MDHEN, CDR2 SYDVKM. CDR3 length equals 12 residues. Trimming removed 5 bases from V and 5 bases from J, with 9 bases in between. Written as DNA, the CDR3 is TGTGCCAGCAGTGACAGAACAACTGAAGCTTTCTTT. This translates into CASSDRTTEAFF. Based on the CDR3 plus reference TRBV28 and TRBJ1-1, the full variable domain is DVKVTQSSRYLVKRTGEKVFLECVQDMDHENMFWYRQDPGLGLRLIYFSYDVKMKEKGDIPEGYSVSREKKERFSLILESASTNQTSMYLCASSDRTTEAFFGQGTRLTVV.

In DNA form, the CDR3 reads TGTGCCAGCAGTTTCGTCCTCAGCTCCTACGAGCAGTACTTC. Translation gives CASSFVLSSYEQYF. The chain couples TRBV27 to TRBJ2-7, with D unclear. V was clipped by 3 bases and J by 0 bases, with 9 bases between them. CDR3 length: 14 amino acids. Germline-derived CDR1 and CDR2 are MNHEY and SMNVEV (reference sequence).

The CDR3 sequence: CASSLAHQRGVSDTQYF. CDR3 DNA sequence: TGTGCCAGCAGCTTAGCGCACCAGCGGGGGGTATCAGATACGCAGTATTTT. J is TRBJ2-3 and V is TRBV7-2; the match to TRBD2 covers 9 bases. Germline values: CDR1 SGHTA, CDR2 FQGNSA. The V gene end was trimmed by 0 bases and the J gene end by 4 bases; junction bases not matched to a gene: 8. The CDR3 is 17 amino acids.